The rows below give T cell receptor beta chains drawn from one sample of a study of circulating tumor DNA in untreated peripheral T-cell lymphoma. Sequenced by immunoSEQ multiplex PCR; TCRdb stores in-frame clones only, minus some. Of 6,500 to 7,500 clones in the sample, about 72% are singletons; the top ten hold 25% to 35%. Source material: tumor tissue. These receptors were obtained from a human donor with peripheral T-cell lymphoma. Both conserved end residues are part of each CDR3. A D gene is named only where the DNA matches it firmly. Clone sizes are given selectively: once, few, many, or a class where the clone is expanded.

CDR3: CSVNGQGGHTDTQYF; DNA: TGCAGCGTTAACGGACAGGGAGGTCACACAGATACGCAGTATTTT; D: TRBD1; V: TRBV29-1; size: -; J: TRBJ2-3
CDR3: CASRISGGTDTQYF; DNA: TGTGCCAGCCGGATCAGCGGGGGCACAGATACGCAGTATTTT; D: TRBD2; V: TRBV6-8; size: -; J: TRBJ2-3
CDR3: CASSDPAGKVDTQYF; DNA: TGTGCCAGCAGTGATCCAGCGGGGAAGGTGGATACGCAGTATTTT; D: TRBD2; V: TRBV25-1; size: -; J: TRBJ2-3
CDR3: CASSKTGAGETQYF; DNA: TGTGCCAGTAGTAAGACAGGGGCCGGAGAGACCCAGTACTTC; D: TRBD1; V: TRBV19; size: -; J: TRBJ2-5
CDR3: CASSPPGQGFLDTEAFF; DNA: TGTGCCAGCTCACCCCCGGGACAGGGGTTTTTGGATACTGAAGCTTTCTTT; D: TRBD1; V: TRBV18; size: -; J: TRBJ1-1
CDR3: CATSGPSYEQYF; DNA: TGTGCCACCTCGGGACCGTCCTACGAACAGTACTTC; D: -; V: TRBV19; size: -; J: TRBJ2-7
CDR3: CASSSLQGWSLSAEAFF; DNA: TGTGCCAGCAGTTCCCTTCAGGGCTGGTCTCTCAGCGCTGAAGCTTTCTTT; D: -; V: TRBV28; size: -; J: TRBJ1-1
CDR3: CASGTHLASTEAFF; DNA: TGTGCTAGTGGTACCCATCTAGCCAGCACTGAAGCTTTCTTT; D: -; V: TRBV12-5; size: -; J: TRBJ1-1
CDR3: CASTRDRVTGELFF; DNA: TGCGCCAGCACCCGGGACAGGGTGACCGGGGAGCTGTTTTTT; D: TRBD1; V: TRBV10-2; size: -; J: TRBJ2-2
CDR3: CASSYGTGGRGTEAFF; DNA: TGTGCCAGCAGTTACGGGACAGGGGGCAGGGGAACTGAAGCTTTCTTT; D: TRBD1; V: TRBV6-7; size: -; J: TRBJ1-1
CDR3: CASRKDTTINQPQHF; DNA: TGTGCCAGCAGGAAGGACACCACAATCAATCAGCCCCAGCATTTT; D: -; V: TRBV28; size: -; J: TRBJ1-5
CDR3: CASRRDRGLADTQYF; DNA: TGCGCCAGCAGACGGGACAGGGGGTTGGCAGATACGCAGTATTTT; D: TRBD1; V: TRBV5-1; size: -; J: TRBJ2-3
CDR3: CASSLTGAMDEKLFF; DNA: TGTGCCAGCAGTTTAACGGGGGCTATGGACGAAAAACTGTTTTTT; D: -; V: TRBV28; size: -; J: TRBJ1-4
CDR3: CASSTLDRSNYGYTF; DNA: TGCGCCAGCAGCACTCTCGACAGATCTAACTATGGCTACACCTTC; D: -; V: TRBV10-2; size: -; J: TRBJ1-2
CDR3: CASSLSGTGGSEKLFF; DNA: TGTGCCAGCAGTTTAAGTGGGACAGGGGGGTCTGAAAAACTGTTTTTT; D: TRBD1; V: TRBV11-3; size: -; J: TRBJ1-4
CDR3: CASSIGSASYEQYF; DNA: TGTGCCAGTAGTATCGGTTCGGCCAGCTACGAGCAGTACTTC; D: -; V: TRBV19; size: -; J: TRBJ2-7
CDR3: CACGQGYNEQFF; DNA: TGTGCCTGTGGACAGGGCTACAATGAGCAGTTCTTC; D: TRBD1; V: TRBV19; size: -; J: TRBJ2-1
CDR3: CASRPDRNTEAFF; DNA: TGCGCCAGCAGACCCGACAGGAACACTGAAGCTTTCTTT; D: -; V: TRBV10-2; size: -; J: TRBJ1-1
CDR3: CASSPGQGYTEAFF; DNA: TGCGCCAGCAGCCCGGGACAGGGGTACACTGAAGCTTTCTTT; D: TRBD1; V: TRBV4-1; size: -; J: TRBJ1-1
CDR3: CASSHKKMIGSYGYTF; DNA: TGTGCCAGCAGTCACAAGAAAATGATAGGGAGCTATGGCTACACCTTC; D: -; V: TRBV6-8; size: -; J: TRBJ1-2
CDR3: CASSYSWRADEQFF; DNA: TGTGCCAGCAGTTACTCTTGGAGAGCCGATGAGCAGTTCTTC; D: -; V: TRBV6-8; size: few; J: TRBJ2-1
CDR3: CASSIGRENYF; DNA: TGTGCCAGTAGTATAGGCAGGGAAAATTACTTC; D: -; V: TRBV19; size: once; J: TRBJ2-4
CDR3: CATSDGGSSGNTIYF; DNA: TGTGCCACTTCCGACGGAGGGAGCTCTGGAAACACCATATATTTT; D: -; V: TRBV22-1; size: once; J: TRBJ1-3
CDR3: CASSDPGHFNEKLFF; DNA: TGTGCCAGCAGTGATCCGGGACACTTTAATGAAAAACTGTTTTTT; D: -; V: TRBV25-1; size: -; J: TRBJ1-4
CDR3: CASTPSDLSYEQYF; DNA: TGTGCCAGTACCCCGTCGGACCTATCCTACGAGCAGTACTTC; D: -; V: TRBV19; size: -; J: TRBJ2-7
CDR3: CASSLGGSRGTDTQYF; DNA: TGCGCCAGCAGCTTGGGAGGGTCTAGAGGCACAGATACGCAGTATTTT; D: -; V: TRBV5-1; size: once; J: TRBJ2-3
CDR3: CASSVPGPVWTQYF; DNA: TGTGCCAGCAGCGTCCCGGGACCTGTCTGGACGCAGTATTTT; D: -; V: TRBV6-8; size: -; J: TRBJ2-3
CDR3: CASSDWAGAKGETQYF; DNA: TGCGCCAGCAGTGATTGGGCGGGAGCTAAGGGGGAGACCCAGTACTTC; D: TRBD2; V: TRBV10-2; size: once; J: TRBJ2-5
CDR3: CASSYDGTGRRETQYF; DNA: TGTGCCAGCAGTTACGACGGGACAGGGCGCCGGGAGACCCAGTACTTC; D: TRBD1; V: TRBV6-8; size: few; J: TRBJ2-5